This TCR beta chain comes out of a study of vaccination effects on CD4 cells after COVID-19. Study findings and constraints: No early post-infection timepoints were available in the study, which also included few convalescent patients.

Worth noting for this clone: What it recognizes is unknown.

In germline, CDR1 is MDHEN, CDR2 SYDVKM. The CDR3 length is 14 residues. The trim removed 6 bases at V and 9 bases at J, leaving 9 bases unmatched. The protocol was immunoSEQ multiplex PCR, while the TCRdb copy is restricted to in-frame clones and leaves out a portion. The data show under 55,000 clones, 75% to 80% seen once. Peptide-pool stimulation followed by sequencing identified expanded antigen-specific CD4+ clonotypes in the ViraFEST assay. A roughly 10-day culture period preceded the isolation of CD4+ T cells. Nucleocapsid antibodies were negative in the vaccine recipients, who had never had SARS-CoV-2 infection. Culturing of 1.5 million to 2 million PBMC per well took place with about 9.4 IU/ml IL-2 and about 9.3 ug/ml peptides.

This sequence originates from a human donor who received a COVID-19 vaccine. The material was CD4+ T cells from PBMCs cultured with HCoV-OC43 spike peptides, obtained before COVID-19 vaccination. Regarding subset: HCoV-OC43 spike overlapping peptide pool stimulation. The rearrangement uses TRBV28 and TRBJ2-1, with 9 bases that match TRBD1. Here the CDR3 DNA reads TGTGCCAGCAGAAGACAGGGGGGTTCAGGTGAGCAGTTCTTC. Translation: CASRRQGGSGEQFF. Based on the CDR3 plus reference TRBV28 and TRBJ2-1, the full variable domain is DVKVTQSSRYLVKRTGEKVFLECVQDMDHENMFWYRQDPGLGLRLIYFSYDVKMKEKGDIPEGYSVSREKKERFSLILESASTNQTSMYLCASRRQGGSGEQFFGPGTRLTVL.